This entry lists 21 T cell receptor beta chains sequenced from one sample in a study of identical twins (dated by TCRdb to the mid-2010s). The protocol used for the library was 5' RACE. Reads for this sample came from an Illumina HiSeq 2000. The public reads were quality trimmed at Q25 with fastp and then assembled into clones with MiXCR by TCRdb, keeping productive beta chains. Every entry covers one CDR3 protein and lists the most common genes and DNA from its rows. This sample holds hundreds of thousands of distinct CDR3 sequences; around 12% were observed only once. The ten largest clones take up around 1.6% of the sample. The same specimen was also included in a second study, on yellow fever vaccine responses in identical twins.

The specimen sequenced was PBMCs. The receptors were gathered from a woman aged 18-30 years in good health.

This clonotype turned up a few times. This CDR3 is CASSSGWGNSYEQYF. Here the CDR3 DNA reads TGTGCCAGCAGTTCGGGTTGGGGAAACTCCTACGAGCAGTACTTC. The rearrangement links TRBV28 to TRBJ2-7, with D uncertain. The germline V gene has CDR1 MDHEN and CDR2 SYDVKM. The length of the CDR3 is 15 residues. Trimming took 4 bases from V and 0 from J, leaving 13 bases between them.

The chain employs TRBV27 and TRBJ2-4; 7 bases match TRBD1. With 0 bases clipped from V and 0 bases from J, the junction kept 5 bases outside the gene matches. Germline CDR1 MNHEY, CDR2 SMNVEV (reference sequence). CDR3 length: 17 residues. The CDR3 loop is CASSLSMGTAAKNIQYF. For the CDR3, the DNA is TGTGCCAGCAGTTTATCGATGGGGACAGCAGCCAAAAACATTCAGTACTTC.

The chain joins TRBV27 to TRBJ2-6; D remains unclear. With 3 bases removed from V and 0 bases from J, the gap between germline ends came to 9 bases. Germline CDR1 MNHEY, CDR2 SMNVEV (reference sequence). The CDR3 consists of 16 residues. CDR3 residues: CASSLDGVSGANVLTF. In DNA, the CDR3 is TGTGCCAGCAGTTTGGACGGAGTCTCTGGGGCCAACGTCCTGACTTTC.

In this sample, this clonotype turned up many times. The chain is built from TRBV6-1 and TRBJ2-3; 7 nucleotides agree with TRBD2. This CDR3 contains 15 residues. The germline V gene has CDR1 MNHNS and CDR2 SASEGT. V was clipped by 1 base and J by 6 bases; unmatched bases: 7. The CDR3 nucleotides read TGTGCCAGCAGTGAAGGGTTACTAGCGAGGGATACGCAGTATTTT. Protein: CASSEGLLARDTQYF.

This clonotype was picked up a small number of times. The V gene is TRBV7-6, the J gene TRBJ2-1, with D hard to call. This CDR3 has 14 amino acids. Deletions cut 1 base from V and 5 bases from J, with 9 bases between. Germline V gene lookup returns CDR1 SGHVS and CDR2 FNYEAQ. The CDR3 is CASSLDKVHNEQFF. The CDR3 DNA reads TGTGCCAGCAGCTTAGATAAGGTGCACAATGAGCAGTTCTTC.

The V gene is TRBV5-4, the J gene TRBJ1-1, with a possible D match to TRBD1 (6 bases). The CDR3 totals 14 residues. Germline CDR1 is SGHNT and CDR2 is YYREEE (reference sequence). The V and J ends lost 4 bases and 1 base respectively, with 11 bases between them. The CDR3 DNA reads TGTGCCAGCAGCGACACAGGGAGGAACACTGAAGCTTTCTTT. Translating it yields CASSDTGRNTEAFF.

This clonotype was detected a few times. CDR3 in amino acids: CATSGSPGYEQYF. The CDR3 region has the DNA TGTGCCACCAGTGGGTCGCCCGGATACGAGCAGTACTTC. V is TRBV24-1 and J is TRBJ2-7; D uncertain. The CDR3 has 13 amino acids. Trimming removed 5 bases at V and 4 bases at J, with 11 bases between. Germline CDR1 KGHDR, CDR2 SFDVKD.

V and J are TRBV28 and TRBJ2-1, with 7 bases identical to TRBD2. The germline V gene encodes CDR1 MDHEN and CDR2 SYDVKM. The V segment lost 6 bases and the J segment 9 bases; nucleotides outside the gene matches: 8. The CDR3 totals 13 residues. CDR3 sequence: CASSKGGPGEQFF. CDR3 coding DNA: TGTGCCAGCAGCAAGGGAGGGCCCGGTGAGCAGTTCTTC.

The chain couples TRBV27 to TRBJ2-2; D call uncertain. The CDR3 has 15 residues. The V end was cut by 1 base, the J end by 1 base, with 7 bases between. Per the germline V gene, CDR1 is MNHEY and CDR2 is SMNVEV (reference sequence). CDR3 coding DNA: TGTGCCAGCAGTTTATACGACATGAACACCGGGGAGCTGTTTTTT. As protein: CASSLYDMNTGELFF.

Written as DNA, the CDR3 is TGCGCCAGCCGAGTTAGCGGGGACCCCTACAATGAGCAGTTCTTC. It yields the protein CASRVSGDPYNEQFF. V usage is TRBV5-1 and J usage is TRBJ2-1, with 8 bases that match TRBD2. V shed 7 bases, J shed 2 bases, and the junction held 8 bases outside the gene matches. The CDR3 is 15 residues long. Germline values: CDR1 SGHRS, CDR2 YFSETQ. Full variable domain (missing parts from reference TRBV5-1 and TRBJ2-1): KAGVTQTPRYLIKTRGQQVTLSCSPISGHRSVSWYQQTPGQGLQFLFEYFSETQRNKGNFPGRFSGRQFSNSRSEMNVSTLELGDSALYLCASRVSGDPYNEQFFGPGTRLTVL.

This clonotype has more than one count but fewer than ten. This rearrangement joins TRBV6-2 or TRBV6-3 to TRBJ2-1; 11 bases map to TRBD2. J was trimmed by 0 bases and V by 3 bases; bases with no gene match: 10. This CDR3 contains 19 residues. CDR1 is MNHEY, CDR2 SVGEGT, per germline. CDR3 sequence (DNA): TGTGCCAGCAGTTATTTCCCCGGGACTAGCGGTAGCTCCTACAATGAGCAGTTCTTC. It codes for CASSYFPGTSGSSYNEQFF.

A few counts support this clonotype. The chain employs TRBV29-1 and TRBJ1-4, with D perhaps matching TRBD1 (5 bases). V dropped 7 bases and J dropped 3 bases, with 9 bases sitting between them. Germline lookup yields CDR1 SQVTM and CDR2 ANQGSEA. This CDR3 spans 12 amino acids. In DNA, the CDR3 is TGCAGCGGCGGGACGGCTAATGAAAAACTGTTTTTT. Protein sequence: CSGGTANEKLFF.

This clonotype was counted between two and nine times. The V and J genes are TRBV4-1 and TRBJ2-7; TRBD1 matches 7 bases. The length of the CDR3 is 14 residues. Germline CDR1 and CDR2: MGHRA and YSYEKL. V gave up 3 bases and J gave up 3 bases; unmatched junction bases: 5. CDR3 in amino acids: CASSHPTGFYEQYF. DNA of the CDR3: TGCGCCAGCAGCCACCCGACAGGGTTCTACGAGCAGTACTTC.

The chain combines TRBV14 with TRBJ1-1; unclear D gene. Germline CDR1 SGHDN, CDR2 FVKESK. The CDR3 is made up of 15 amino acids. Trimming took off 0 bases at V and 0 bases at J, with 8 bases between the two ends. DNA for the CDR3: TGTGCCAGCAGCCAAGAGCAGCACTTGAACACTGAAGCTTTCTTT. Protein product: CASSQEQHLNTEAFF.

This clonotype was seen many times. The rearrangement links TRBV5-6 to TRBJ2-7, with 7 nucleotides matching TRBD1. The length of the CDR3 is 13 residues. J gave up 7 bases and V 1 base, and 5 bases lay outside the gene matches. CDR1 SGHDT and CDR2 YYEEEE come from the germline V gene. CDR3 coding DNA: TGTGCCAGCAGCTTGTCCGGGACAGTGGAGCAGTACGTC. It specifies CASSLSGTVEQYV.

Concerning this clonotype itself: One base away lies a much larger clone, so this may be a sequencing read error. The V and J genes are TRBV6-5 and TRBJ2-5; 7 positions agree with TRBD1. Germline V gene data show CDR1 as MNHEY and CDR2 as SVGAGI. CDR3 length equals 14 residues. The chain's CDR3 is CASSYGQGVETKYF. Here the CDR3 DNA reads TGTGCCAGCAGTTACGGTCAGGGGGTAGAGACCAAGTACTTC.

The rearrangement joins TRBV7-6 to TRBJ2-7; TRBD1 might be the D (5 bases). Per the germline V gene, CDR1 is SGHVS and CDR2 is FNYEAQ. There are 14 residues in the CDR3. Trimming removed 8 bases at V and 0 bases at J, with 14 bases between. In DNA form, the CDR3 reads TGTGCCAGCGCCTGGGGCGGACCCTCCTACGAGCAGTACTTC. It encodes CASAWGGPSYEQYF.

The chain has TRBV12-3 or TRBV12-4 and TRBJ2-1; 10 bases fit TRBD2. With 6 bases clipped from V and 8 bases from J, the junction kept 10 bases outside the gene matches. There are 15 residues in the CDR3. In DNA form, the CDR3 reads TGTGCCAGCAGCGCTACTAGCGGGACAGTCGATGAGCAGTTCTTC. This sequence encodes CASSATSGTVDEQFF.

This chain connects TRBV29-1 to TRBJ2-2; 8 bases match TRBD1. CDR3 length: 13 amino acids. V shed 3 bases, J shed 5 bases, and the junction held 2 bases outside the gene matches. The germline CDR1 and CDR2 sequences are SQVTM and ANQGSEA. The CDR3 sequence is CSVDRGRTGELFF. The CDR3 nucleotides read TGCAGCGTTGACAGGGGGCGGACCGGGGAGCTGTTTTTT.

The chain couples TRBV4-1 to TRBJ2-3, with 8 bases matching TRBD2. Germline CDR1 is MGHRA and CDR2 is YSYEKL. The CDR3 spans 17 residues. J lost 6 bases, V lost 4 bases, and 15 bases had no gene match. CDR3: CASSPSPLGLVFDTQYF. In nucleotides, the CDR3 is TGCGCCAGCAGCCCGTCCCCCCTGGGACTAGTGTTTGATACGCAGTATTTT.

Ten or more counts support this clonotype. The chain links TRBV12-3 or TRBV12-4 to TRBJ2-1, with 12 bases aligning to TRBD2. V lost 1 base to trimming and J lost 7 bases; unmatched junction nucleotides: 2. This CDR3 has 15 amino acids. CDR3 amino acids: CASSLGTSGANEQFF. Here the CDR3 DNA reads TGTGCCAGCAGTTTAGGGACTAGCGGGGCTAATGAGCAGTTCTTC.